This record looks at one TCR beta chain sequence and its context. This sample's treatment: 15 to 20 received Ad26.COV2.S at low or high dose, single or two shots; about 5 received placebo; per-sample allocation not given. The samples were gathered on day 63 after the first injection of vaccine or placebo. These data belong to a study of Ad26.COV2.S vaccination and SARS-CoV-2 variants. CDR3 length: 19 residues. Germline loops: CDR1 PRHDT, CDR2 FYEKMQ (reference sequence). V trimming: 4 bases; J trimming: 0 bases; junction bases outside the gene matches: 16. TCRdb's table, derived via immunoSEQ multiplex PCR, lists solely in-frame clones and lacks some. The sample has about 400,000 clones; around nine tenths are singletons.

The receptor's source is a person aged 18-65 years who received the Ad26.COV2.S COVID-19 vaccine or a placebo. Specimen: peripheral blood, collected in a trial of Ad26.COV2.S vaccine versus placebo. The gene calls are TRBV13 and TRBJ1-1; 8 bases map to TRBD1. CDR3 nucleotides: TGTGCCAGCAGCTACGACAGGGGTGTCCCTGGTCTCATGAACACTGAAGCTTTCTTT. Translating it yields CASSYDRGVPGLMNTEAFF.